The TCR beta chain under discussion was sequenced for a study of response to subunit inactivated influenza vaccine. As for this clonotype: Its antigen is unidentified.

TCRdb passed the RT-PCR reads through MiXCR, listing each CDR3 protein once. The sample lists hundreds of thousands of distinct CDR3 sequences, just over 20% seen once, with about 10% in the top ten. Broader study findings: Each seasonal flu vaccination may recruit only limited new T cells, authors suggested.

The length of the CDR3 is 16 residues. CDR1 is SQVTM, CDR2 ANQGSEA, per germline. Deletions cut 5 bases from V and 2 bases from J, with 21 bases between. The sequencing here drew on PBMCs from blood, taken less than 22 months after vaccination. This chain uses TRBV29-1 with TRBJ2-5; tentatively, D is TRBD2 (6 bases). The sequence was obtained from a man between 50 and 75 years old who received an inactivated influenza vaccine. In nucleotides, the CDR3 is TGCAGCGTTAACCCACGGGGGTATATAATACAAGAGACCCAGTACTTC. This gives the protein CSVNPRGYIIQETQYF.